These T cell receptor beta chains were read from a single sample in a study of T cells in Graves' hyperthyroidism and ophthalmopathy. MiXCR, applied by TCRdb to the multiplex PCR reads, yields one record per CDR3 protein. This sample has fewer than 110,000 distinct CDR3 sequences, with about half found just once. Sequenced material: blood. Receptors originate from a man aged 40-50 years with Graves' hyperthyroidism. Each CDR3 is given with its conserved first and last residue. D genes are given only for firm matches. The size field is filled for only some rows; it gives once, few, many or a size class.

D: TRBD2; V: TRBV25-1; J: TRBJ2-1; size: many; length: 15; DNA: TGTGCCAGCAGCCGAGCGGGAGGGCTCAACAATGAGCAGTTCTTC; CDR3: CASSRAGGLNNEQFF
D: TRBD1; V: TRBV27; J: TRBJ2-5; size: many; length: 15; DNA: TGTGCCAGCAGTCGACCGGACAGGGGAAGTGAGACCCAGTACTTC; CDR3: CASSRPDRGSETQYF
D: NA; V: TRBV11-2; J: TRBJ2-7; size: NA; length: 14; DNA: TGTGCCAGCAGCTTAGAGGCAGGAGTCAACGAGCAGTACTTC; CDR3: CASSLEAGVNEQYF
D: NA; V: TRBV20-1; J: TRBJ2-7; size: NA; length: 12; DNA: TGCAGTGCTGGACAGAGTCTCTACGAGCAGTACTTC; CDR3: CSAGQSLYEQYF
D: TRBD2; V: TRBV10-2; J: TRBJ2-7; size: NA; length: 14; DNA: TGCGCCAGCAGTGAGTTGCGGGGGAGCCACGAGCAGTACTTC; CDR3: CASSELRGSHEQYF
D: NA; V: TRBV15; J: TRBJ2-5; size: many; length: 12; DNA: TGTGCCACCAGTGCCTCTGGGGAGACCCAGTACTTC; CDR3: CATSASGETQYF
D: NA; V: TRBV7-3; J: TRBJ2-4; size: NA; length: 17; DNA: TGTGCCAGCAGCTTAATTGGGCCGGGTCTAGCCAAAAACATTCAGTACTTC; CDR3: CASSLIGPGLAKNIQYF
D: NA; V: TRBV7-2; J: TRBJ2-1; size: many; length: 14; DNA: TGTGCCAGCAGCTTAGATAGCGGCAGCAATGAGCAGTTCTTC; CDR3: CASSLDSGSNEQFF
D: NA; V: TRBV4-1; J: TRBJ2-1; size: many; length: 15; DNA: TGCGCCAGCAGCCAAGATCGCGCCAGGGTCAATGAGCAGTTCTTC; CDR3: CASSQDRARVNEQFF
D: TRBD2; V: TRBV15; J: TRBJ2-3; size: many; length: 15; DNA: TGTGCCACCAGCAGGACTAGCGGGCTGCAAGATACGCAGTATTTT; CDR3: CATSRTSGLQDTQYF
D: TRBD2; V: TRBV7-2; J: TRBJ2-3; size: many; length: 16; DNA: TGTGCCAGCAGCTTTAGCGGGAGTAGTTTGTCAGATACGCAGTATTTT; CDR3: CASSFSGSSLSDTQYF